The 24 T cell receptor beta chains below all came from one sample that was sequenced in a study of response to subunit inactivated influenza vaccine. MiXCR, applied by TCRdb to the RT-PCR reads, yields one record per CDR3 protein. The table lists about 620,000 distinct CDR3 sequences, roughly 12% of them singletons. Another study also made use of these data, one on T cells expressing NK-cell markers. That investigation notes: Researchers built TCR beta cDNA using 5'RACE template switching with UMIs.

Specimen: PBMCs from blood, collected on the day of vaccination. The receptors originated from a man aged 50-60 years who received an inactivated influenza vaccine.

This clonotype has only a few counts. CDR3 DNA sequence: TGTGCCAGCACCTTGGCTGGGACTTCATCCTACGAGCAGTACTTC. This translates into CASTLAGTSSYEQYF. The gene calls are TRBV12-3 or TRBV12-4 and TRBJ2-7; tentative D call: TRBD2 (6 bases). The CDR3 extends over 15 amino acids. Trimming left V 7 bases short and J 1 base short, with 17 bases between.

This clonotype was found a few times. This sequence joins TRBV7-2 and TRBJ2-7; D perhaps matches TRBD2 (6 bases). From germline, CDR1 is SGHTA and CDR2 FQGNSA. CDR3 length: 15 residues. Trimming left V 0 bases short and J 2 bases short, with 11 bases between. The CDR3 spells CASSLARDWPYEQYF. DNA for the CDR3: TGTGCCAGCAGCTTAGCACGGGACTGGCCCTACGAGCAGTACTTC.

J is TRBJ2-1 and V is TRBV15, with 9 bases aligning to TRBD2. V trimming: 3 bases; J trimming: 7 bases; junction bases outside the gene matches: 7. There are 15 residues in the CDR3. Germline CDR1 reads LNHNV; CDR2 reads YYDKDF (reference sequence). The CDR3 DNA sequence: TGTGCCACCAGCAGTCGGGCGGGAGGGTTGAATGAGCAGTTCTTC. Residues: CATSSRAGGLNEQFF.

This clonotype was counted a few times. V usage is TRBV7-2 and J usage is TRBJ2-3; D is unresolved. Germline CDR1 SGHTA, CDR2 FQGNSA. Trimming left V 1 base short and J 4 bases short, with 12 bases between. CDR3 size: 15 residues. The CDR3 DNA sequence: TGTGCCAGCAGCTTAGTATGGGGTAATCCAGATACGCAGTATTTT. Its protein is CASSLVWGNPDTQYF.

This clonotype was counted at least ten times. The CDR3: CASSYSPSGGIYNEQFF. CDR3 nucleotides: TGTGCCAGCAGTTACTCTCCTAGCGGGGGGATATACAATGAGCAGTTCTTC. V is TRBV6-5 and J is TRBJ2-1; 11 bases agree with TRBD2. Per germline, CDR1 MNHEY and CDR2 SVGAGI. This CDR3 is built from 17 residues. V shed 0 bases and J 4 bases; nucleotides not matched to a gene: 5.

This chain connects TRBV6-2 or TRBV6-3 to TRBJ2-2; D not certain. The length of the CDR3 is 13 residues. Germline-derived CDR1 and CDR2 are MNHEY and SVGEGT. V shed 6 bases and J shed 2 bases, with 7 bases lying between them. The CDR3 DNA follows: TGTGCCAGCAGAATACCAAACACCGGGGAGCTGTTTTTT. Amino acid sequence: CASRIPNTGELFF.

This clonotype was seen a few times. The chain uses TRBV5-8 and TRBJ2-7; D gene ambiguous. The germline V gene has CDR1 SGHTS and CDR2 YDEGEE. V lost 4 bases, J lost 3 bases, and 14 bases lay in between. The CDR3 sequence is 14 residues long. CDR3: CASSQDWGNYEQYF. The CDR3 nucleotides read TGTGCCAGCAGCCAAGACTGGGGAAACTACGAGCAGTACTTC.

In this sample, this clonotype turned up a few times. J is TRBJ1-5 and V is TRBV5-1; no firm D call. This CDR3 region has 14 residues. CDR1 and CDR2 (germline): SGHRS, YFSETQ. V was clipped by 0 bases and J by 7 bases, with 11 bases between them. CDR3 region: CASSLGSAEQPQHF. As DNA, the CDR3 is TGCGCCAGCAGCTTGGGGTCAGCGGAGCAGCCCCAGCATTTT.

The chain uses TRBV28 and TRBJ2-7; 7 bases line up with TRBD1. CDR1 and CDR2 from the germline V gene are MDHEN and SYDVKM. This CDR3 region has 13 residues. V dropped 4 bases and J dropped 3; count of bases not matched to a gene: 3. The CDR3 sequence: CASSWTGHYEQYF. The DNA for the CDR3 is TGTGCCAGCAGTTGGACAGGCCACTACGAGCAGTACTTC.

The chain couples TRBV9 to TRBJ2-1; D not resolved. The length of the CDR3 is 12 residues. The germline CDR1 and CDR2 sequences are SGDLS and YYNGEE. V was clipped by 0 bases and J by 8 bases, with 6 bases between them. The CDR3 DNA reads as TGTGCCAGCAGCGTAGGCATCGATGAGCAGTTCTTC. This translates into CASSVGIDEQFF.

This chain uses TRBV6-1 with TRBJ2-2; no firm D call. V gave up 7 bases and J gave up 0 bases, with 15 bases separating them. The CDR3 consists of 16 residues. CDR1 and CDR2 from the germline V gene are MNHNS and SASEGT. The CDR3 sequence is CASTSSPAANTGELFF. CDR3 in DNA: TGTGCCAGCACCTCAAGTCCCGCTGCGAACACCGGGGAGCTGTTTTTT.

The CDR3 region has the DNA TGTGCCAGCAGTTACGGGGGAAGGAAGACTAGCGGGCTAGGATTCCAAGAGACCCAGTACTTC. Its translation: CASSYGGRKTSGLGFQETQYF. The gene calls are TRBV6-2 or TRBV6-3 and TRBJ2-5; 10 nucleotides align to TRBD2. The CDR3 contains 21 residues. Losses at the gene ends were 2 bases for V and 1 base for J; bases not matched to a gene: 19. Germline CDR1 MNHEY, CDR2 SVGEGT.

This clonotype was recorded a few times. The J gene is TRBJ2-3, the V gene TRBV6-2 or TRBV6-3; possibly TRBD2 for D (5 bases). V shed 5 bases and J shed 8 bases, with 11 bases lying between them. Germline CDR1 is MNHEY and CDR2 is SVGEGT. CDR3 length equals 12 residues. CDR3 sequence: CASSNTAGTQYF. CDR3 nucleotides: TGTGCCAGCAGTAATACGGCGGGTACGCAGTATTTT.

CDR3 bases: TGTGCCAGCAGTCCCGACAGGGGTCTTAGGACAGATACGCAGTATTTT. Translated, it gives CASSPDRGLRTDTQYF. J is TRBJ2-3 and V is TRBV6-1, with 8 bases that match TRBD1. Trimming cost V 5 bases and J 3 bases; bases outside gene matches: 10. The CDR3 sequence is 16 residues long. Germline CDR1 is MNHNS and CDR2 is SASEGT.

The gene calls are TRBV7-2 and TRBJ1-1; TRBD1 matches at 9 bases. The CDR3 has 15 amino acids. The V gene's germline CDR1 is SGHTA and CDR2 FQGNSA. The V gene end was trimmed by 5 bases and the J gene end by 8 bases; junction bases not matched to a gene: 12. The CDR3, as DNA: TGTGCCAGCAGCGCATTATCGGGACAGGGCCGAGAAGCTTTCTTT. The encoded protein is CASSALSGQGREAFF.

Written as DNA, the CDR3 is TGTGCCAGCAGAGCTAAAAGGGCCCCGGGCAATGAGCAGTTCTTC. Residues: CASRAKRAPGNEQFF. The V and J genes are TRBV11-2 and TRBJ2-1, with no clear D. With 6 bases removed from V and 6 bases from J, the gap between germline ends came to 18 bases. Germline CDR1 reads SGHAT; CDR2 reads FQNNGV. This CDR3 has 15 residues. Based on the CDR3 plus reference TRBV11-2 and TRBJ2-1, the full variable domain is EAGVAQSPRYKIIEKRQSVAFWCNPISGHATLYWYQQILGQGPKLLIQFQNNGVVDDSQLPKDRFSAERLKGVDSTLKIQPAKLEDSAVYLCASRAKRAPGNEQFFGPGTRLTVL.

This clonotype was seen ten or more times. This chain links TRBV6-2 or TRBV6-3 with TRBJ2-2; D is perhaps TRBD2 (7 bases). Deletions cut 0 bases from V and 2 bases from J, with 13 bases between. The V gene's germline CDR1 is MNHEY and CDR2 SVGEGT. CDR3 length: 17 residues. CDR3: CASSYSSGGPNTGELFF. In DNA, the CDR3 is TGTGCCAGCAGTTACTCGTCCGGGGGGCCAAACACCGGGGAGCTGTTTTTT.

This rearrangement joins TRBV7-2 to TRBJ2-7, with a tentative D call TRBD2 (6 bases). This CDR3 has 15 amino acids. Germline lookup yields CDR1 SGHTA and CDR2 FQGNSA. V lost 7 bases and J lost 2, with 18 bases in between. The CDR3 is CASNIQTGGTYEQYF. CDR3 nucleotides: TGTGCCAGCAACATCCAAACGGGCGGGACCTACGAGCAGTACTTC.

This clonotype was seen a handful of times. The chain has TRBV2 and TRBJ2-5, with TRBD2 matching over 8 bases. Germline trimming cut 4 bases from V and 1 base from J; bases unmatched to any gene: 8. CDR3 size: 16 residues. CDR1 and CDR2 (germline): SNHLY, FYNNEI. CDR3 DNA: TGTGCCAGCAGTGGGGCGGGGGCGGGAGGCCAAGAGACCCAGTACTTC. This codes for CASSGAGAGGQETQYF.

The gene calls are TRBV29-1 and TRBJ2-5; D is unresolved. Germline assignment: CDR1 SQVTM and CDR2 ANQGSEA. V dropped 6 bases and J dropped 0 bases, with 8 bases sitting between them. The CDR3 has 12 amino acids. DNA of the CDR3: TGCAGCGTAGGACGGTACCAAGAGACCCAGTACTTC. The encoded protein is CSVGRYQETQYF. The entire variable domain, with the rest obtained from reference TRBV29-1 and TRBJ2-5, is as follows: SAVISQKPSRDICQRGTSLTIQCQVDSQVTMMFWYRQQPGQSLTLIATANQGSEATYESGFVIDKFPISRPNLTFSTLTVSNMSPEDSSIYLCSVGRYQETQYFGPGTRLLVL.

This clonotype was counted only a few times. This rearrangement joins TRBV3-1 to TRBJ1-5; D remains ambiguous. Germline CDR1 LGHDT, CDR2 YNNKEL (reference sequence). The CDR3 runs 14 residues. The germline V and J ends were trimmed by 4 bases and 4 bases, with 11 bases remaining between them. As DNA, the CDR3 is TGTGCCAGCAGCCGAGAGTATGGTAATCAGCCCCAGCATTTT. This encodes CASSREYGNQPQHF.

This clonotype appeared many times. J is TRBJ2-3 and V is TRBV7-3; possibly TRBD2 for D (6 bases). CDR3 length: 23 amino acids. The germline V and J ends were trimmed by 1 base and 0 bases, with 32 bases remaining between them. CDR1 and CDR2 (germline): SGHTA, FQGTGA. CDR3 residues: CASSLRGRDLRLGARLSTDTQYF. In nucleotides, the CDR3 is TGTGCCAGCAGCTTAAGGGGAAGGGACTTACGACTTGGCGCGCGCCTCAGCACAGATACGCAGTATTTT.

In this sample, this clonotype turned up a few times. The V gene is TRBV10-3, the J gene TRBJ1-1; D gene unclear. Trimming shortened V by 4 bases and J by 1 base, and 7 bases separated the two germline ends. This CDR3 has 13 residues. Germline CDR1 and CDR2: ENHRY and SYGVKD. CDR3 bases: TGTGCCATCAGTGTTCGAGGGAACACTGAAGCTTTCTTT. It yields the protein CAISVRGNTEAFF.

This chain connects TRBV7-8 to TRBJ2-5; 8 bases are a match to TRBD2. This CDR3 contains 17 residues. Germline CDR1 SGHVS, CDR2 FQNEAQ. J was trimmed by 10 bases and V by 1 base; bases with no gene match: 17. In nucleotides, the CDR3 is TGTGCCAGCAGCTTAGTGGGGCGGGAGGCCCCCCAAAATGGCCAGTACTTC. This encodes CASSLVGREAPQNGQYF. Complete variable domain (other parts from reference TRBV7-8 and TRBJ2-5): GAGVSQSPRYKVAKRGQDVALRCDPISGHVSLFWYQQALGQGPEFLTYFQNEAQLDKSGLPSDRFFAERPEGSVSTLKIQRTQQEDSAVYLCASSLVGREAPQNGQYFGPGTRLLVL.